These 27 T cell receptor beta chains were all obtained from the same sample, sequenced in a study of regulatory T cells (dated by TCRdb to 2017 to 2018). The library relied on the immunoSEQ multiplex PCR assay. The multiplex PCR used 52 forward TRBV primers and 13 reverse TRBJ primers, with assay-based and computational corrections for amplification bias. As stored in TCRdb, this immuneACCESS dataset retains in-frame rearrangements with V and J assigned. A fraction of the clones does not appear; measured against another copy, unresolved V genes explain less than half of the discrepancy, and the remainder lacks a known reason. In this sample the table shows about 35,000 clones, roughly 90% of which occur a single time. The ten largest clonotypes hold approximately 2.4% of the sample. Their specific antigens are unknown. Broad study findings and their caveats: Hydrophobic residues at CDR3 positions 6 and 7 were enriched in conventional CD4+ T cells from CD3G-deficient patients, which suggests more self-reactive specificities.

Source material: conventional CD4+ T cells sorted from blood. Receptors were obtained from a person aged 18-30 years with CD3G deficiency.

The chain employs TRBV28 and TRBJ2-7; no reliable D call. V was clipped by 4 bases and J by 3 bases, with 7 bases between them. This CDR3 is 12 amino acids long. Germline V gives CDR1 MDHEN, CDR2 SYDVKM. This CDR3 is CASSSGLYEQYF. The CDR3 DNA sequence: TGTGCCAGCAGTTCCGGGCTCTACGAGCAGTACTTC.

V usage is TRBV5-1 and J usage is TRBJ2-1, with 7 bases that match TRBD2. Germline-derived CDR1 and CDR2 are SGHRS and YFSETQ. V shed 0 bases and J 0 bases; nucleotides not matched to a gene: 9. The CDR3 covers 18 residues. CDR3 in DNA: TGCGCCAGCAGCTTGGGGGCCTCGGGCGGGAGCTCCTACAATGAGCAGTTCTTC. Translation gives CASSLGASGGSSYNEQFF.

This rearrangement joins TRBV28 to TRBJ2-7; 10 bases align to TRBD1. V shed 4 bases and J 6 bases; nucleotides not matched to a gene: 3. Germline values: CDR1 MDHEN, CDR2 SYDVKM. There are 13 residues in the CDR3. In nucleotides, the CDR3 is TGTGCCAGCAGTTGGACAGGGGGAGGCGAGCAGTACTTC. This codes for CASSWTGGGEQYF.

The rearrangement uses TRBV6-1 and TRBJ1-4, with unresolved D. Germline V gene lookup returns CDR1 MNHNS and CDR2 SASEGT. V lost 11 bases and J lost 8, with 15 bases in between. The CDR3 consists of 12 residues. The CDR3: CAAGRVNEKLFF. The CDR3 DNA reads TGTGCCGCAGGCCGGGTGAACGAAAAACTGTTTTTT.

A few counts support this clone. This chain joins TRBV28 and TRBJ2-7; 8 nucleotides agree with TRBD2. CDR3 length: 16 residues. Per germline, CDR1 MDHEN and CDR2 SYDVKM. With 7 bases clipped from V and 5 bases from J, the junction kept 16 bases outside the gene matches. The CDR3 DNA reads TGTGCCAGCACCCAAGCGGGAGCAGCCCCTTGGAACGAGCAGTACTTC. The encoded protein is CASTQAGAAPWNEQYF. Using reference TRBV28 and TRBJ2-7 for the parts outside the CDR3, the full variable domain is DVKVTQSSRYLVKRTGEKVFLECVQDMDHENMFWYRQDPGLGLRLIYFSYDVKMKEKGDIPEGYSVSREKKERFSLILESASTNQTSMYLCASTQAGAAPWNEQYFGPGTRLTVT.

V is TRBV30 and J is TRBJ2-7; possibly TRBD2 for D (5 bases). This CDR3 is 11 amino acids long. Germline values: CDR1 GTSNPN, CDR2 SVGIG (reference sequence). Between the trimmed V and J ends, which lost 0 bases and 7 bases, there was a span of 7 bases. CDR3 sequence (DNA): TGTGCCTGGAGTGTACGGAGGGAGCAGTACTTC. Protein: CAWSVRREQYF.

This clone was observed once. This chain links TRBV6-1 with TRBJ2-7; possibly TRBD2 for D (5 bases). This CDR3 is 12 amino acids long. Germline V gene sequence: CDR1 MNHNS, CDR2 SASEGT. The germline V and J ends were trimmed by 10 bases and 7 bases, with 17 bases remaining between them. As DNA, the CDR3 is TGTGCCACCTCCGGACTGCCGGGGGAGCAGTACTTC. Protein sequence: CATSGLPGEQYF.

The chain has TRBV19 and TRBJ2-1, with D possibly TRBD2 on 6 matching bases. Germline V gene sequence: CDR1 LNHDA, CDR2 SQIVND (reference sequence). Deletions cut 0 bases from V and 4 bases from J, with 7 bases between. The CDR3 sequence is 14 residues long. The CDR3 sequence is CASSIDGGYNEQFF. As DNA, the CDR3 is TGTGCCAGTAGTATAGACGGGGGATACAATGAGCAGTTCTTC.

Only a few counts were recorded for this clone. This chain connects TRBV5-1 to TRBJ2-1, with D uncertain. V was trimmed by 1 base and J by 7 bases, leaving 12 bases between them. Germline V gene sequence: CDR1 SGHRS, CDR2 YFSETQ. This CDR3 spans 14 amino acids. The chain's CDR3 is CASSLSLLSNEQFF. The CDR3 nucleotides are TGCGCCAGCAGCTTGTCACTACTGAGTAATGAGCAGTTCTTC.

The count of this clone is one. V usage is TRBV5-1 and J usage is TRBJ2-5, with a weak D call TRBD2 (5 bases). CDR1 is SGHRS, CDR2 YFSETQ, per germline. Trimming took 4 bases from V and 5 from J, leaving 12 bases between them. The CDR3 is 13 amino acids. The CDR3 region has the DNA TGCGCCAGCAGCCCCGGAGGTCGGGAGACCCAGTACTTC. This gives the protein CASSPGGRETQYF.

The rearrangement joins TRBV19 to TRBJ1-4, with D possibly TRBD1 on 6 matching bases. This CDR3 comprises 15 residues. Germline values: CDR1 LNHDA, CDR2 SQIVND (reference sequence). V was trimmed by 5 bases and J by 4 bases, leaving 14 bases between them. Here the CDR3 DNA reads TGTGCCAGTAGTGCTCGCGGACAGTATAATGAAAAACTGTTTTTT. Its translation is CASSARGQYNEKLFF.

The chain combines TRBV28 with TRBJ1-4; 7 bases agree with TRBD1. V lost 4 bases to trimming and J lost 4 bases; unmatched junction nucleotides: 3. The CDR3 sequence is 14 residues long. Germline CDR1 reads MDHEN; CDR2 reads SYDVKM. The CDR3 DNA follows: TGTGCCAGCAGTTCGGGACAGATTAATGAAAAACTGTTTTTT. It specifies CASSSGQINEKLFF.

The chain joins TRBV7-2 to TRBJ2-6, with 8 nucleotides matching TRBD2. The CDR3 contains 18 residues. Unmatched junction bases numbered 10, after V lost 6 bases and J lost 0 bases. Germline loops: CDR1 SGHTA, CDR2 FQGNSA. CDR3 residues: CASSHHERGYSGANVLTF. As DNA, the CDR3 is TGTGCCAGCAGTCATCACGAGCGGGGGTACTCTGGGGCCAACGTCCTGACTTTC.

This clone was picked up one time. The V call is TRBV28, the J call TRBJ1-2, with a weak D call TRBD1 (5 bases). Trimming shortened V by 6 bases and J by 2 bases, and 22 bases separated the two germline ends. CDR1 and CDR2 from the germline V gene are MDHEN and SYDVKM. The CDR3 extends over 17 amino acids. The CDR3 sequence: CASSSPRRGGRNYGYTF. In DNA, the CDR3 is TGTGCCAGCAGCTCTCCCCGGCGGGGGGGTCGCAACTATGGCTACACCTTC.

CDR3 sequence: CASSSGETQYF. The CDR3 nucleotides are TGTGCCAGTAGTTCAGGAGAGACCCAGTACTTC. This rearrangement joins TRBV19 to TRBJ2-5; D is undetermined. The CDR3 length is 11 residues. V lost 5 bases and J 4 bases, leaving 5 bases between the germline ends. Germline CDR1 and CDR2: LNHDA and SQIVND (reference sequence).

This chain joins TRBV28 and TRBJ2-7; the match to TRBD2 covers 9 bases. The CDR3 is 14 amino acids. V lost 5 bases to trimming and J lost 4 bases; unmatched junction nucleotides: 6. The germline V gene has CDR1 MDHEN and CDR2 SYDVKM. The CDR3 DNA is TGTGCCAGCAGTCAGACTAGCGGTCTTTACGAGCAGTACTTC. Encoded protein: CASSQTSGLYEQYF.

This chain links TRBV4-1 with TRBJ1-1; D gene uncertain. V lost 1 base, J lost 3 bases, and 6 bases lay in between. The CDR3 is 13 amino acids. Germline V CDR1 and CDR2: MGHRA, YSYEKL. CDR3 loop: CASSQAMHTEAFF. As DNA, the CDR3 is TGCGCCAGCAGCCAAGCAATGCACACTGAAGCTTTCTTT.

V gene TRBV28 combines with J gene TRBJ2-5; possibly TRBD1 for D (6 bases). Germline V gene sequence: CDR1 MDHEN, CDR2 SYDVKM. Between the trimmed V and J ends, which lost 4 bases and 3 bases, there was a span of 12 bases. The CDR3 has 14 residues. The CDR3 protein is CASSSGTPKETQYF. CDR3 DNA sequence: TGTGCCAGCAGTTCCGGGACACCCAAAGAGACCCAGTACTTC. Based on the CDR3 plus reference TRBV28 and TRBJ2-5, the full variable domain is DVKVTQSSRYLVKRTGEKVFLECVQDMDHENMFWYRQDPGLGLRLIYFSYDVKMKEKGDIPEGYSVSREKKERFSLILESASTNQTSMYLCASSSGTPKETQYFGPGTRLLVL.

The genes are TRBV6-1 and TRBJ1-1; D gene unclear. V lost 8 bases and J lost 0, with 10 bases in between. This CDR3 contains 13 residues. The germline gives CDR1 MNHNS, CDR2 SASEGT. The CDR3: CASLGTVNTEAFF. CDR3 coding DNA: TGTGCCAGCCTAGGAACGGTGAACACTGAAGCTTTCTTT.

This clone was counted a single time. The CDR3 is CASSLDPGRHQPQHF. Written as DNA, the CDR3 is TGTGCCAGCAGCCTCGATCCGGGGCGGCATCAGCCCCAGCATTTT. The genes are TRBV6-1 and TRBJ1-5, with D possibly matching TRBD1 (5 bases). The V end was cut by 6 bases, the J end by 5 bases, with 17 bases between. Germline CDR1 MNHNS, CDR2 SASEGT. The CDR3 covers 15 residues.

The chain recombines TRBV6-1 with TRBJ1-5; unclear D gene. Per germline, CDR1 MNHNS and CDR2 SASEGT. There are 15 residues in the CDR3. Trimming took off 3 bases at V and 0 bases at J, with 9 bases between the two ends. The CDR3 DNA reads as TGTGCCAGCAGTGAGGGAGGATATAGCAATCAGCCCCAGCATTTT. Translated, it gives CASSEGGYSNQPQHF.

This clone appeared once. The DNA of the CDR3 is TGTGCCTGGAGCCGACAGGGGGCGCGGAGTGAAAAACTGTTTTTT. Translating gives CAWSRQGARSEKLFF. The chain employs TRBV30 and TRBJ1-4; 10 bases align to TRBD1. Germline loops: CDR1 GTSNPN, CDR2 SVGIG (reference sequence). The trim removed 3 bases at V and 7 bases at J, leaving 8 bases unmatched. There are 15 residues in the CDR3.

The genes are TRBV6-1 and TRBJ2-3; 9 bases line up with TRBD2. CDR1 and CDR2 (germline): MNHNS, SASEGT. The J segment lost 2 bases and the V segment lost 8 bases, leaving 8 bases of the junction unmatched. This CDR3 is 15 amino acids long. CDR3 sequence reads: CASQGGLAFTDTQYF. The CDR3 coding sequence is TGTGCCAGCCAGGGAGGACTAGCGTTCACAGATACGCAGTATTTT.

The sample holds a few counts of this clone. V usage is TRBV28 and J usage is TRBJ2-1; D gene ambiguous. The V end lost 3 bases, the J end lost 9 bases, and 18 bases lay between the germline ends. Germline V gene data show CDR1 as MDHEN and CDR2 as SYDVKM. The CDR3 loop spans 15 amino acids. The CDR3 nucleotides read TGTGCCAGCAGTTTTAGCTTGAAGGGAAACGCTGAGCAGTTCTTC. This codes for CASSFSLKGNAEQFF.

The rearrangement links TRBV28 to TRBJ2-7; D is perhaps TRBD1 (6 bases). Germline CDR1 is MDHEN and CDR2 is SYDVKM. The CDR3 extends over 14 amino acids. V was cut by 6 bases and J by 5 bases, with 17 bases left in between. CDR3 DNA sequence: TGTGCCAGCAGCCCAGGACAGCCGTGGGACGAGCAGTACTTC. Amino acid sequence: CASSPGQPWDEQYF.

CDR3 residues: CASSSGRGYTGELFF. CDR3 nucleotides: TGCGCCAGCAGCTCCGGAAGAGGGTACACCGGGGAGCTGTTTTTT. V and J are TRBV5-1 and TRBJ2-2; D might be TRBD2 (5 bases). This CDR3 region has 15 residues. Trimming took off 3 bases at V and 3 bases at J, with 12 bases between the two ends. Germline CDR1 and CDR2: SGHRS and YFSETQ.

V usage is TRBV6-1 and J usage is TRBJ2-2; D gene ambiguous. Trimming pared 3 bases from V and 1 base from J, leaving 3 bases between. Germline V gene sequence: CDR1 MNHNS, CDR2 SASEGT. The CDR3 contains 13 residues. CDR3 nucleotide sequence: TGTGCCAGCAGTGACAGGAACACCGGGGAGCTGTTTTTT. Protein sequence: CASSDRNTGELFF.